The 3 T cell receptor beta chains reported below all come from one sample, sequenced in a study of blood T cells in healthy people across ages. Sample-barcoded 5' priming and a J-beta primer mix drove a second PCR of roughly 6 to 12 cycles. TCRdb itself ran the 5' RACE reads through MiXCR, one entry per CDR3 protein. This sample has 700,000 to 850,000 distinct CDR3 sequences; roughly 53% occur once, and the top ten carry about two fifths. The sequencing sample was made of blood. All receptors come from a man older than 75 in good health.

This clonotype was seen more than once but under ten times. V gene TRBV2 combines with J gene TRBJ2-3, with 14 bases fitting TRBD2. The CDR3 loop spans 18 amino acids. The germline V gene encodes CDR1 SNHLY and CDR2 FYNNEI. Germline trimming cut 7 bases from V and 0 bases from J; bases unmatched to any gene: 9. The CDR3 spells CASMYHGTSGRSTDTQYF. The CDR3 DNA reads TGTGCCAGCATGTATCACGGGACTAGCGGGAGAAGCACAGATACGCAGTATTTT. Using reference TRBV2 and TRBJ2-3 for the parts outside the CDR3, the full variable domain is EPEVTQTPSHQVTQMGQEVILRCVPISNHLYFYWYRQILGQKVEFLVSFYNNEISEKSEIFDDQFSVERPDGSNFTLKIRSTKLEDSAMYFCASMYHGTSGRSTDTQYFGPGTRLTVL.

J is TRBJ2-1 and V is TRBV6-1; D is ambiguous. CDR3 length equals 15 residues. V lost 1 base to trimming and J lost 3 bases, with 10 bases between them. Germline assignment: CDR1 MNHNS and CDR2 SASEGT. CDR3 region: CASSEGRTVYNEQFF. The CDR3 DNA is TGTGCCAGCAGTGAAGGGCGAACAGTCTACAATGAGCAGTTCTTC.

The gene calls are TRBV12-3 or TRBV12-4 and TRBJ2-5; the D gene is possibly TRBD2 (6 bases). The CDR3 length is 14 residues. Trimming stripped 2 bases from V and 5 bases from J, with 12 bases between. CDR3 protein: CASSLKAGSETQYF. CDR3 nucleotides: TGTGCCAGCAGTTTAAAGGCGGGATCTGAGACCCAGTACTTC.